These 19 T cell receptor beta chains share one sample of origin, sequenced in a study of blood T cells in healthy people across ages. Primed by a sample-barcoded 5' primer and a J-beta primer mix, a second PCR proceeded for roughly 6 to 12 cycles. TCRdb independently ran MiXCR on the 5' RACE reads; one entry per CDR3 protein. The sample holds about 640,000 distinct CDR3 sequences; about 54% are singletons and the top ten take 30% to 40%. What was sequenced was blood. The receptors shown here come from a man aged 55-75 years in good health.

This clonotype was detected only once. This chain uses TRBV20-1 with TRBJ1-5; TRBD1 might be the D (5 bases). The CDR3 extends over 12 amino acids. CDR1 is DFQATT, CDR2 SNEGSKA, per germline (reference sequence). The ends were cut back, 3 bases at V and 6 bases at J, with 9 bases in the middle. CDR3 bases: TGCAGTGCTAGTGGGGGTCTTCAGCCCCAGCATTTT. This gives the protein CSASGGLQPQHF.

The genes are TRBV7-2 and TRBJ1-4, with D perhaps TRBD1 (5 bases). The CDR3 is made up of 17 amino acids. Germline V gene lookup returns CDR1 SGHTA and CDR2 FQGNSA. V lost 0 bases and J lost 0, with 11 bases in between. The CDR3 bases are TGTGCCAGCAGCTTAGCGTCAGGGCCTGCAACTAATGAAAAACTGTTTTTT. Translation gives CASSLASGPATNEKLFF.

This clonotype was detected only a few times. V gene TRBV7-9 combines with J gene TRBJ1-2; tentatively, D is TRBD1 (5 bases). The CDR3 consists of 15 residues. The V end lost 1 base, the J end lost 3 bases, and 12 bases lay between the germline ends. Germline V gene sequence: CDR1 SEHNR, CDR2 FQNEAQ (reference sequence). The CDR3 DNA is TGTGCCAGCAGCTTAGGGGCAGGGACGGACTATGGCTACACCTTC. Translation gives CASSLGAGTDYGYTF.

With regard to this clonotype: The junction departs from the called germline gene at one end, perhaps through a read error. V is TRBV20-1 and J is TRBJ1-4; D possibly corresponds to TRBD1 (6 bases). CDR3 size: 14 residues. CDR1 is DFQATT and CDR2 is SNEGSKA in the germline V gene (reference sequence). The CDR3 spells CSAKGRGGNEKLFF. Written as DNA, the CDR3 is TGCAGTGCTAAGGGGAGGGGGGGGAATGAGAAACTGTTTTTT.

This clonotype was found many times. V and J are TRBV5-5 and TRBJ2-2, with 7 bases fitting TRBD1. Germline lookup yields CDR1 SGHKS and CDR2 YYEKEE (reference sequence). The CDR3 is 16 residues long. V gave up 4 bases and J gave up 3 bases; unmatched junction bases: 9. The CDR3 nucleotides read TGTGCCAGCAGCCACCGAGGGGGCGCGGACACCGGGGAGCTGTTTTTT. The encoded protein is CASSHRGGADTGELFF. Complete variable domain (other parts from reference TRBV5-5 and TRBJ2-2): DAGVTQSPTHLIKTRGQQVTLRCSPISGHKSVSWYQQVLGQGPQFIFQYYEKEERGRGNFPDRFSARQFPNYSSELNVNALLLGDSALYLCASSHRGGADTGELFFGEGSRLTVL.

The CDR3 here is CASSYGQGASKNIQYF. The CDR3 bases are TGTGCCAGCAGTTACGGACAGGGGGCGTCCAAAAACATTCAGTACTTC. V and J are TRBV6-6 and TRBJ2-4, with 11 positions matching TRBD1. Germline CDR1 MNHNY, CDR2 SVGAGI (reference sequence). This CDR3 comprises 16 residues. The V gene end was trimmed by 2 bases and the J gene end by 2 bases; junction bases not matched to a gene: 2.

This clonotype was counted once. The genes are TRBV28 and TRBJ1-5; possible D gene TRBD1, 5 bases. This CDR3 is built from 16 residues. Per germline, CDR1 MDHEN and CDR2 SYDVKM. The V and J ends lost 6 bases and 4 bases respectively, with 19 bases between them. DNA for the CDR3: TGTGCCAGCAGGGGGGAGGGAGCAATAGGGAATCAGCCCCAGCATTTT. Translation: CASRGEGAIGNQPQHF. The whole variable domain, filled in from reference TRBV28 and TRBJ1-5, reads DVKVTQSSRYLVKRTGEKVFLECVQDMDHENMFWYRQDPGLGLRLIYFSYDVKMKEKGDIPEGYSVSREKKERFSLILESASTNQTSMYLCASRGEGAIGNQPQHFGDGTRLSIL.

V is TRBV27 and J is TRBJ2-7; 7 nucleotides align to TRBD2. Unmatched junction bases numbered 6, after V lost 5 bases and J lost 2 bases. This CDR3 is 14 amino acids long. The germline CDR1 and CDR2 sequences are MNHEY and SMNVEV (reference sequence). The CDR3 nucleotides read TGTGCCAGCAGTGTACGGGGGGAAGCCTACGAGCAGTACTTC. Translating it yields CASSVRGEAYEQYF.

This chain connects TRBV20-1 to TRBJ1-4; no clear D. Trimming took off 3 bases at V and 8 bases at J, with 7 bases between the two ends. The CDR3 runs 11 residues. Germline V gives CDR1 DFQATT, CDR2 SNEGSKA (reference sequence). The CDR3 coding sequence is TGCAGTGCTAGTGTAGGGGAAAAACTGTTTTTT. This sequence encodes CSASVGEKLFF.

The chain combines TRBV6-4 with TRBJ2-3, with 8 bases aligning to TRBD2. Per the germline V gene, CDR1 is MRHNA and CDR2 is SNTAGT. The CDR3 loop spans 15 amino acids. J lost 4 bases, V lost 0 bases, and 3 bases had no gene match. This CDR3 reads CASSDSGLVADTQYF. The DNA of the CDR3 is TGTGCCAGCAGTGACTCGGGACTAGTTGCAGATACGCAGTATTTT.

The sample holds one count of this clonotype. This chain joins TRBV12-3 or TRBV12-4 and TRBJ2-4; D tentatively fits TRBD1 or TRBD2 (5 bases each). CDR3 length: 14 amino acids. V was trimmed by 3 bases and J by 1 base, leaving 7 bases between them. CDR3 sequence: CASSFEGAKNIQYF. The CDR3 nucleotides are TGTGCCAGCAGTTTTGAGGGGGCCAAAAACATTCAGTACTTC.

With regard to this clonotype: Compared with germline, one end of the junction differs, possibly owing to a read error. The chain employs TRBV5-1 and TRBJ1-4; 9 bases line up with TRBD1. Germline loops: CDR1 SGHRS, CDR2 YFSETQ. The CDR3 contains 16 residues. The CDR3 here is CASNLGTGTGNEKLFF. The DNA of the CDR3 is TGCGCCAGCAACTTGGGGACCGGGACAGGGAATGAAAAACTGTTTTTT.

J is TRBJ2-1 and V is TRBV7-9; D is perhaps TRBD2 (7 bases). Deletions cut 6 bases from V and 8 bases from J, with 11 bases between. The CDR3 is 12 amino acids. Per the germline V gene, CDR1 is SEHNR and CDR2 is FQNEAQ (reference sequence). The CDR3 bases are TGTGCCAGCAGAGGGGGGGCCTATGAGCAGTTCTTC. Encoded protein: CASRGGAYEQFF.

This rearrangement joins TRBV9 to TRBJ1-1; perhaps TRBD1 as D (6 bases). The length of the CDR3 is 14 residues. Between the trimmed V and J ends, which lost 0 bases and 9 bases, there was a span of 15 bases. The germline gives CDR1 SGDLS, CDR2 YYNGEE. The CDR3 here is CASSVETGSRKAFF. In DNA, the CDR3 is TGTGCCAGCAGCGTAGAGACAGGCTCACGGAAAGCTTTCTTT.

The chain has TRBV24-1 and TRBJ2-5; unclear D gene. V was clipped by 4 bases and J by 7 bases, with 9 bases between them. The CDR3 has 12 amino acids. Germline V gives CDR1 KGHDR, CDR2 SFDVKD. In DNA form, the CDR3 reads TGTGCCACCAGTGACCCCCTGGGGACCCAGTACTTC. It translates to CATSDPLGTQYF.

This clonotype was observed a handful of times. The gene calls are TRBV23-1 and TRBJ2-7, with TRBD2 as a possible D gene (6 bases). TRBV23-1 qualifies as an ORF whose function is uncertain. This CDR3 contains 15 residues. V was shortened by 7 bases and J by 6 bases, with 22 bases between the two germline ends. The CDR3 DNA is TGCGCCAGCATACCCTCTAGCGCCTCATCAGCCGAGCAGTACTTC. Translation gives CASIPSSASSAEQYF.

V usage is TRBV3-1 and J usage is TRBJ2-1; 8 bases are shared with TRBD1. CDR3 length: 16 residues. Germline CDR1 reads LGHDT; CDR2 reads YNNKEL (reference sequence). V lost 1 base, J lost 9 bases, and 11 bases stayed unmatched. CDR3 sequence reads: CASSQGGPGGASEQFF. CDR3 in DNA: TGTGCCAGCAGCCAAGGGGGCCCAGGGGGCGCGTCTGAGCAGTTCTTC.

To note about this clonotype: The CDR3 carries no conserved terminal phenylalanine or tryptophan, so it likely arises from a read error. The chain's CDR3 is CASSFGLPQETQYV. The CDR3 DNA reads as TGTGCCAGCAGTTTTGGCCTACCACAAGAGACCCAGTACGTC. The V gene is TRBV12-3 or TRBV12-4, the J gene TRBJ2-5; D is ambiguous. The CDR3 extends over 14 amino acids. V was pared by 3 bases and J by 2 bases, with 10 bases between.

The J gene is TRBJ2-1, the V gene TRBV7-2, with D possibly matching TRBD2 (7 bases). The CDR3 covers 15 residues. V lost 5 bases, J lost 0 bases, and 11 bases lay in between. The germline gives CDR1 SGHTA, CDR2 FQGNSA. CDR3 sequence: CASSPGGRSYNEQFF. CDR3 coding DNA: TGTGCCAGCAGCCCGGGGGGCCGCTCCTACAATGAGCAGTTCTTC. The full variable domain, with the rest looked up from reference TRBV7-2 and TRBJ2-1, is GAGVSQSPSNKVTEKGKDVELRCDPISGHTALYWYRQSLGQGLEFLIYFQGNSAPDKSGLPSDRFSAERTGGSVSTLTIQRTQQEDSAVYLCASSPGGRSYNEQFFGPGTRLTVL.